Presented here are 22 T cell receptor beta chains from one specimen sequenced in a study of post-analysis software for immune sequencing data. Study-level findings and limits: Relative to controls, patients had a few TRBV segments at higher frequency, with TRBV5-6, TRBV5-1 and TRBV20-1 among these.

The authors incorporated unique molecular identifiers into the TCR beta cDNA libraries. TCRdb called the PCR reads again in MiXCR, with one record for every CDR3 protein. The repertoire holds 380,000 or so distinct CDR3 sequences, with less than 35% as singletons. The antigens for these receptors are not known. The sequenced sample was blood. The receptors here all came from a girl aged 10-17 years with multiple sclerosis.

V usage is TRBV6-6 and J usage is TRBJ2-1; D not certain. Between the trimmed V and J ends, which lost 0 bases and 5 bases, there was a span of 17 bases. The CDR3 runs to 17 residues. The germline CDR1 and CDR2 sequences are MNHNY and SVGAGI (reference sequence). The CDR3 DNA follows: TGTGCCAGCAGTTACTCCCCTAGTCGTGCCTTAAACAATGAGCAGTTCTTC. This codes for CASSYSPSRALNNEQFF.

In this sample, this clonotype turned up a few times. The chain is built from TRBV20-1 and TRBJ2-7; D may be TRBD2 (6 bases). CDR3 length equals 16 residues. Germline V lookup: CDR1 DFQATT, CDR2 SNEGSKA (reference sequence). Trimming removed 6 bases at V and 0 bases at J, with 21 bases between. The CDR3 here is CSARPEGGAFSYEQYF. The CDR3 DNA reads TGCAGTGCAAGACCGGAAGGAGGGGCCTTCTCCTACGAGCAGTACTTC.

This clonotype was detected a few times. The V and J genes are TRBV29-1 and TRBJ1-2; the match to TRBD1 covers 9 bases. Germline CDR1 SQVTM, CDR2 ANQGSEA. The CDR3 covers 12 residues. The ends lost 5 bases at V and 3 bases at J; junction bases unmatched: 1. The CDR3 is CSVTGGDYGYTF. CDR3 nucleotides: TGCAGCGTTACAGGGGGCGACTATGGCTACACCTTC.

The V and J genes are TRBV7-2 and TRBJ2-3, with D maybe TRBD2 (5 bases). CDR1 and CDR2 (germline): SGHTA, FQGNSA. Trimming pared 5 bases from V and 2 bases from J, leaving 11 bases between. The CDR3 totals 14 residues. In nucleotides, the CDR3 is TGTGCCAGCAGCCCTGACTATCTCACAGATACGCAGTATTTT. Amino acid sequence: CASSPDYLTDTQYF.

V is TRBV7-2 and J is TRBJ1-2; 8 bases match TRBD1. The germline V gene has CDR1 SGHTA and CDR2 FQGNSA. The CDR3 sequence is 15 residues long. Unmatched junction bases numbered 9, after V lost 1 base and J lost 8 bases. The CDR3 DNA sequence: TGTGCCAGCAGCTTAGAGGTGACAGGGGAACGCGGCTACACCTTC. Encoded protein: CASSLEVTGERGYTF.

This clonotype appeared a few times. The chain recombines TRBV7-2 with TRBJ2-3; maybe TRBD2 (5 bases). CDR3 length equals 16 residues. CDR1 and CDR2 (germline): SGHTA, FQGNSA. The V gene lost 1 base and the J gene lost 0 bases, with 11 bases spanning the gap. The CDR3 sequence is CASSLVGRTSTDTQYF. DNA of the CDR3: TGTGCCAGCAGCTTAGTCGGGCGGACTAGCACAGATACGCAGTATTTT. Full variable domain (outside the CDR3, taken from reference TRBV7-2 and TRBJ2-3): GAGVSQSPSNKVTEKGKDVELRCDPISGHTALYWYRQSLGQGLEFLIYFQGNSAPDKSGLPSDRFSAERTGGSVSTLTIQRTQQEDSAVYLCASSLVGRTSTDTQYFGPGTRLTVL.

The rearrangement joins TRBV5-6 to TRBJ2-2; D ambiguous. There are 13 residues in the CDR3. Deletions cut 3 bases from V and 6 bases from J, with 9 bases between. In germline, CDR1 is SGHDT, CDR2 YYEEEE. This CDR3 is CASSSWASGELFF. DNA of the CDR3: TGTGCCAGCAGCTCATGGGCGTCCGGGGAGCTGTTTTTT.

This clonotype was detected a few times. This rearrangement joins TRBV6-6 to TRBJ2-3, with D uncertain. The length of the CDR3 is 12 residues. Trimming shortened V by 1 base and J by 6 bases, and 5 bases separated the two germline ends. In germline, CDR1 is MNHNY, CDR2 SVGAGI (reference sequence). The CDR3 sequence: CASSYLQDTQYF. CDR3 DNA: TGTGCCAGCAGTTACTTGCAGGATACGCAGTATTTT.

The chain has TRBV3-1 and TRBJ1-4, with a weak D call TRBD1 (5 bases). V gave up 3 bases and J gave up 8 bases, with 13 bases separating them. The CDR3 totals 14 residues. Germline V gives CDR1 LGHDT, CDR2 YNNKEL (reference sequence). This CDR3 reads CASSHLGPGEKLFF. CDR3 nucleotides: TGTGCCAGCAGCCACTTGGGACCGGGAGAAAAACTGTTTTTT. Variable domain in full (rest from reference TRBV3-1 and TRBJ1-4): DTAVSQTPKYLVTQMGNDKSIKCEQNLGHDTMYWYKQDSKKFLKIMFSYNNKELIINETVPNRFSPKSPDKAHLNLHINSLELGDSAVYFCASSHLGPGEKLFFGSGTQLSVL.

The V and J genes are TRBV2 and TRBJ2-3; D may be TRBD2 (5 bases). This CDR3 spans 14 amino acids. Germline values: CDR1 SNHLY, CDR2 FYNNEI. Trimming took 4 bases from V and 0 from J, leaving 8 bases between them. The CDR3 spells CASSGPGSTDTQYF. CDR3 coding DNA: TGTGCCAGCAGTGGTCCGGGGAGCACAGATACGCAGTATTTT.

This clonotype has a count of ten or more. This rearrangement joins TRBV7-2 to TRBJ2-7; possibly TRBD2 for D (5 bases). CDR3 length: 14 residues. V lost 3 bases, J lost 4 bases, and 13 bases lay in between. CDR1 SGHTA and CDR2 FQGNSA come from the germline V gene. As DNA, the CDR3 is TGTGCCAGCAGCTTCTACCTGACGGGGTACGAGCAGTACTTC. It encodes CASSFYLTGYEQYF.

The table lists this clonotype with a few counts. The J gene is TRBJ1-1, the V gene TRBV18; D is ambiguous. Germline-derived CDR1 and CDR2 are KGHSH and LQKENI. V shed 3 bases and J shed 0 bases, with 20 bases lying between them. This CDR3 is built from 18 residues. In DNA form, the CDR3 reads TGTGCCAGCTCACCCCGGCGACCCCAAGGGTATGTGAACACTGAAGCTTTCTTT. Its translation is CASSPRRPQGYVNTEAFF.

This clonotype has a handful of counts. The V call is TRBV5-1, the J call TRBJ1-1; TRBD1 might be the D (6 bases). Deletions cut 0 bases from V and 0 bases from J, with 12 bases between. The CDR3 runs 16 residues. CDR1 SGHRS and CDR2 YFSETQ come from the germline V gene. The CDR3 is CASSLERGILNTEAFF. DNA for the CDR3: TGCGCCAGCAGCTTGGAGAGGGGGATCCTGAACACTGAAGCTTTCTTT. Full variable domain (outside the CDR3, taken from reference TRBV5-1 and TRBJ1-1): KAGVTQTPRYLIKTRGQQVTLSCSPISGHRSVSWYQQTPGQGLQFLFEYFSETQRNKGNFPGRFSGRQFSNSRSEMNVSTLELGDSALYLCASSLERGILNTEAFFGQGTRLTVV.

The chain couples TRBV20-1 to TRBJ1-2; D remains ambiguous. V lost 0 bases and J 2 bases, leaving 7 bases between the germline ends. From germline, CDR1 is DFQATT and CDR2 SNEGSKA (reference sequence). CDR3 size: 13 residues. The DNA of the CDR3 is TGCAGTGCTAGAGAATCCCCGAACTATGGCTACACCTTC. Its translation is CSARESPNYGYTF.

The V gene is TRBV7-9, the J gene TRBJ2-7; 7 nucleotides match TRBD1. Germline V lookup: CDR1 SEHNR, CDR2 FQNEAQ (reference sequence). With V trimmed by 5 bases and J by 3 bases, 7 bases remained unmatched. The CDR3 contains 14 residues. Here the CDR3 DNA reads TGTGCCAGCAGCATCGGACAGGTAAACTACGAGCAGTACTTC. This sequence encodes CASSIGQVNYEQYF.

V is TRBV6-1 and J is TRBJ1-2; D uncertain. Germline V gives CDR1 MNHNS, CDR2 SASEGT. CDR3 length equals 20 residues. V lost 4 bases and J lost 4, with 31 bases in between. The CDR3 nucleotides are TGTGCCAGCAGTGTCCTTCTGCAGCCCCGGAGGAAGAGGGTGGGCTATGGCTACACCTTC. Encoded protein: CASSVLLQPRRKRVGYGYTF.

The chain has TRBV5-1 and TRBJ2-2; 10 bases map to TRBD2. V was pared by 1 base and J by 5 bases, with 11 bases of the junction left unmatched. This CDR3 is 18 amino acids long. Germline CDR1 is SGHRS and CDR2 is YFSETQ. This CDR3 is CASSLTLAGVQRTGELFF. The CDR3 DNA reads TGCGCCAGCAGCTTGACGCTAGCGGGGGTTCAAAGAACCGGGGAGCTGTTTTTT.

The J gene is TRBJ1-3, the V gene TRBV6-6; no clear D. The ends were cut back, 5 bases at V and 4 bases at J, with 9 bases in the middle. In germline, CDR1 is MNHNY, CDR2 SVGAGI (reference sequence). The CDR3 length is 13 residues. CDR3 DNA: TGTGCCAGCAGTCCGGCGAGCGGAAACACCATATATTTT. Its protein product is CASSPASGNTIYF.

The chain carries TRBV7-2 and TRBJ2-3, with D possibly being TRBD2 (6 bases). V dropped 6 bases and J dropped 0 bases, with 7 bases sitting between them. Germline-derived CDR1 and CDR2 are SGHTA and FQGNSA. The CDR3 extends over 13 amino acids. DNA of the CDR3: TGTGCCAGCAGGGAGGGTAGCACAGATACGCAGTATTTT. Translated: CASREGSTDTQYF.

The rearrangement links TRBV7-2 to TRBJ1-2; D may be TRBD1 (6 bases). The length of the CDR3 is 15 residues. Trimming stripped 5 bases from V and 2 bases from J, with 15 bases between. Germline CDR1 is SGHTA and CDR2 is FQGNSA. The chain's CDR3 is CASSPGGLLNYGYTF. In DNA, the CDR3 is TGTGCCAGCAGCCCCGGGGGCCTCCTCAACTATGGCTACACCTTC. The variable domain in full, with the rest retrieved from reference TRBV7-2 and TRBJ1-2, is GAGVSQSPSNKVTEKGKDVELRCDPISGHTALYWYRQSLGQGLEFLIYFQGNSAPDKSGLPSDRFSAERTGGSVSTLTIQRTQQEDSAVYLCASSPGGLLNYGYTFGSGTRLTVV.

V gene TRBV20-1 combines with J gene TRBJ2-3, with TRBD2 matching 8 bases. CDR1 DFQATT and CDR2 SNEGSKA come from the germline V gene (reference sequence). Trimming took 6 bases from V and 4 from J; bases not matched to a gene: 6. This CDR3 has 13 residues. The CDR3: CSAIGGAADTQYF. As DNA, the CDR3 is TGCAGTGCCATCGGGGGGGCCGCAGATACGCAGTATTTT.

The chain uses TRBV25-1 and TRBJ2-1; TRBD1 aligns across 8 bases. The CDR3 is 15 amino acids. Germline V gene data show CDR1 as MGHDK and CDR2 as SYGVNS. V lost 3 bases, J lost 0 bases, and 1 base stayed unmatched. The CDR3 spells CASSDTGGSYNEQFF. Written as DNA, the CDR3 is TGTGCCAGCAGTGACACAGGGGGCTCCTACAATGAGCAGTTCTTC.